This is a list of T cell receptor beta chains from one sample in a study of beta chain features in type 1 diabetes. Clones were sequenced by immunoSEQ multiplex PCR, and TCRdb holds only the in-frame ones, with some missing. The sample lists roughly 340,000 clones, 10% to 15% occurring once. What was sequenced was naive CD4+ T cells from blood. Receptors were obtained from a woman aged 18-29 years with type 1 diabetes. Both conserved end residues are trimmed from each CDR3. Each record gives: V gene, J gene, clone size, CDR3 protein. Clone size is not always given. Where it is, it says once, few, many or a class for expanded clones.

>TRBV29-1|TRBJ2-7|few
SVSRTRSIYEQY
>TRBV4-2|TRBJ2-1|-
ASSQDPDKYNEQF
>TRBV30|-|once
AWRFSGSRDEQF
>TRBV5-1|TRBJ2-7|few
ASSLAVSYEQY
>TRBV30|TRBJ2-7|-
AWMSSGRVGEQY
>TRBV4-3|TRBJ1-1|few
ASSPVMAGPEAF
>TRBV28|TRBJ2-7|few
ASSSPPGATYEQY
>TRBV30|TRBJ1-5|-
AWGAGARQPQH
>TRBV29-1|TRBJ2-7|-
SVAQSYEQY
>TRBV5-1|TRBJ1-1|-
ASSTGHMNTEAF
>TRBV7-2|TRBJ1-1|few
ASSYGTANTEAF
>TRBV9|TRBJ2-3|-
ASSVYSSTDTQY
>TRBV5-1|TRBJ1-3|-
ASRPTGSSGNTIY
>TRBV7-2|TRBJ2-7|few
ASSLQTSSWY
>TRBV7-9|TRBJ2-7|few
ASSLAGGGINHEQY
>TRBV11-2|TRBJ2-2|-
ASSLANTGELF
>TRBV18|TRBJ1-2|-
ASSPGQGFYGYT
>TRBV5-1|TRBJ2-5|few
ASSLAYGAQETQY
>TRBV4-3|TRBJ2-2|-
ASSVAGGNTGELF
>TRBV25-1|TRBJ1-6|-
ASSGPPLH
>TRBV14|TRBJ2-7|few
ASSQYAGTGSYEQY
>TRBV4-3|TRBJ1-6|few
ASSQEGQYSSPLH
>TRBV28|TRBJ2-7|few
ASSPRRADSYEQY
>TRBV2|TRBJ1-1|few
ASRDRRVDTEAF
>TRBV7-9|TRBJ2-7|few
ASSSPREFGHEQY
>TRBV7-8|TRBJ1-5|-
ASSLPREGQPQH
>TRBV25-1|TRBJ1-1|-
ASSEPGTGRRTEAF
>TRBV7-9|TRBJ1-1|-
ASSTRTGDTEAF
>TRBV12-5|TRBJ1-1|-
ASGPTENTEAF